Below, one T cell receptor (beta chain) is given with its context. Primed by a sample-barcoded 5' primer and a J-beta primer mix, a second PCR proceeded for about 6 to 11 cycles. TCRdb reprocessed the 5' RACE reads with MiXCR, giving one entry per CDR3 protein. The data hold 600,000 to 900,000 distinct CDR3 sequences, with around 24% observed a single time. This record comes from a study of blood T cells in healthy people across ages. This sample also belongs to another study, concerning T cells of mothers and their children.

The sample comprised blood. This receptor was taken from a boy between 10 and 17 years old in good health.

CDR3 region: CASSPTRQGMEKLFF. In DNA, the CDR3 is TGCGCCAGCAGCCCCACCCGACAGGGTATGGAAAAACTGTTTTTT. J is TRBJ1-4 and V is TRBV5-1; 7 bases match TRBD1. The CDR3 covers 15 residues. V gave up 4 bases and J gave up 8 bases; unmatched junction bases: 11. Germline CDR1 and CDR2: SGHRS and YFSETQ.